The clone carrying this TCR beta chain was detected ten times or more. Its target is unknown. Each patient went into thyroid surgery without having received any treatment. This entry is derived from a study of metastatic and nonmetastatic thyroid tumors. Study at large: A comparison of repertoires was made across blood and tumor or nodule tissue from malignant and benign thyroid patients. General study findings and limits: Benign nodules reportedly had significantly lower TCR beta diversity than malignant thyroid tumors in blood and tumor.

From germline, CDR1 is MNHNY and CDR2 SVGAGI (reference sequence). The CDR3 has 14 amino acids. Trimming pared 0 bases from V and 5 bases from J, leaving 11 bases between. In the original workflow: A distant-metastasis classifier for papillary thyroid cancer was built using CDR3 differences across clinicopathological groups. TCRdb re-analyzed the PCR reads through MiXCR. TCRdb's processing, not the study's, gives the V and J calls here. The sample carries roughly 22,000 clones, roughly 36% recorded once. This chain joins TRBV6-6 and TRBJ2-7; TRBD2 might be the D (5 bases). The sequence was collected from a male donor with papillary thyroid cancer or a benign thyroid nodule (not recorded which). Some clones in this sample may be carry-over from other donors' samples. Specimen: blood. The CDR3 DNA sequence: TGTGCCAGCAGTTACTCGCCGGGAAGGGACGAGCAGTACTTC. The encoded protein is CASSYSPGRDEQYF.